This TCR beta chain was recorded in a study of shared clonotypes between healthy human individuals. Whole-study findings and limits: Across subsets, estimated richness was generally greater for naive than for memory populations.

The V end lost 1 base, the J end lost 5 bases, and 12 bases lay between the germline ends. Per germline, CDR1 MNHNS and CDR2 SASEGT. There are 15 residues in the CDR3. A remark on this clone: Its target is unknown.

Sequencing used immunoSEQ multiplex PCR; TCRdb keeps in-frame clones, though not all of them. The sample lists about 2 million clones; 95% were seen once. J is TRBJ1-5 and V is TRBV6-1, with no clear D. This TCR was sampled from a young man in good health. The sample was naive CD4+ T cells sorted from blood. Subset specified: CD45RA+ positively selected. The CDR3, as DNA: TGTGCCAGCAGTGAAGTGTCAGTTACCTATCAGCCCCAGCATTTT. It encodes CASSEVSVTYQPQHF.